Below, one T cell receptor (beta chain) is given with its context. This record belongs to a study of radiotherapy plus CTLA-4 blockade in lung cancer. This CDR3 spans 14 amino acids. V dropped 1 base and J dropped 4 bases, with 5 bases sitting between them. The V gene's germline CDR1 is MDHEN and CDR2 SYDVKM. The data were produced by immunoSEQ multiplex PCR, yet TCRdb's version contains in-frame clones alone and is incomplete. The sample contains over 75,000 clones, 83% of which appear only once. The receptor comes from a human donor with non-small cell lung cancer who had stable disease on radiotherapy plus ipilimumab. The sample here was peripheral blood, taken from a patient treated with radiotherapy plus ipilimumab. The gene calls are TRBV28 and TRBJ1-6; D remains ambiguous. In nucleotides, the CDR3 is TGTGCCAGCAGTTTATTCGGGTATAATTCACCCCTCCACTTT. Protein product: CASSLFGYNSPLHF.